This TCR beta chain was observed in a study of PD-L1 blockade in urothelial cancer. Study-level information: T cells numbered a median of around 140,000 in the blood samples.

Some clones are missing from TCRdb's copy, which holds only in-frame ones; the method was immunoSEQ multiplex PCR. Found here are fewer than 50,000 clones, 70% to 80% of them singletons; the top ten hold less than 11%. A few counts support this clone. CDR1 LNHDA and CDR2 SQIVND come from the germline V gene (reference sequence). Trimming took off 1 base at V and 1 base at J, with 8 bases between the two ends. The CDR3 is 14 amino acids. The time point was: pretreatment peripheral blood. The TCR comes from a man aged 70 or older with urothelial cancer. The chain carries TRBV19 and TRBJ2-7; maybe TRBD2 (5 bases). The material was PBMCs, obtained around atezolizumab (anti-PD-L1) treatment. Here the CDR3 DNA reads TGTGCCAGTAGTATAGGCGGGCTATCCTACGAGCAGTACTTC. Its translation is CASSIGGLSYEQYF.